This entry features one TCR beta chain sequence. Its specificity is not known. The CDR3 sequence is 14 residues long. V lost 0 bases and J lost 4, with 9 bases in between. The germline gives CDR1 MNHEY, CDR2 SMNVEV (reference sequence). Use of 60 Vbeta and 13 Jbeta primers characterized the PCR. The data were produced by immunoSEQ multiplex PCR, yet TCRdb's version contains in-frame clones alone and is incomplete. This table holds about 98,000 clones, over 80% found once. This sample is part of a study of cytomegalovirus exposure and HLA in healthy donors. Findings and caveats of the study: Later work found that TCR association rates differed between HLA loci; DRB1 had the most and HLA-C the fewest. Within an earlier analysis, most TCR beta V segments proved productive either about 87% or about 30% of the time.

Though probably carrying unrecorded immune exposures, donors were nominally healthy at sampling. This chain uses TRBV27 with TRBJ1-2; D call uncertain. Sequences were obtained from PBMCs. The clonotype was recovered from a female donor in good health and CMV-seropositive. The CDR3 here is CASSLSPQRYGYTF. In DNA form, the CDR3 reads TGTGCCAGCAGTTTATCGCCGCAGCGCTATGGCTACACCTTC.